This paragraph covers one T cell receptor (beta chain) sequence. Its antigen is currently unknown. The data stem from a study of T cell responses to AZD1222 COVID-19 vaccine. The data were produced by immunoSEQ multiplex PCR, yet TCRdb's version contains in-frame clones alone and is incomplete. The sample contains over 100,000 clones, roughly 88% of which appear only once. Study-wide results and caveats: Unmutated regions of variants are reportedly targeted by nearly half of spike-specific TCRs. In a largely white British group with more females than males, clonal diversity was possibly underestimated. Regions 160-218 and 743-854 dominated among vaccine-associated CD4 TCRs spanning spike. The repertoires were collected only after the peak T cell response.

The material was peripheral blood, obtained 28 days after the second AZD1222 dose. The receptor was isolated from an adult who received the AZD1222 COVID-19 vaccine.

The CDR3: CASRRSGPMGETQYF. DNA of the CDR3: TGTGCCAGTAGACGGAGCGGTCCAATGGGAGAGACCCAGTACTTC. The J gene is TRBJ2-5, the V gene TRBV19, with D tentatively TRBD2 (5 bases). V lost 6 bases and J 4 bases, leaving 18 bases between the germline ends. The germline V gene has CDR1 LNHDA and CDR2 SQIVND (reference sequence). The CDR3 length is 15 residues.